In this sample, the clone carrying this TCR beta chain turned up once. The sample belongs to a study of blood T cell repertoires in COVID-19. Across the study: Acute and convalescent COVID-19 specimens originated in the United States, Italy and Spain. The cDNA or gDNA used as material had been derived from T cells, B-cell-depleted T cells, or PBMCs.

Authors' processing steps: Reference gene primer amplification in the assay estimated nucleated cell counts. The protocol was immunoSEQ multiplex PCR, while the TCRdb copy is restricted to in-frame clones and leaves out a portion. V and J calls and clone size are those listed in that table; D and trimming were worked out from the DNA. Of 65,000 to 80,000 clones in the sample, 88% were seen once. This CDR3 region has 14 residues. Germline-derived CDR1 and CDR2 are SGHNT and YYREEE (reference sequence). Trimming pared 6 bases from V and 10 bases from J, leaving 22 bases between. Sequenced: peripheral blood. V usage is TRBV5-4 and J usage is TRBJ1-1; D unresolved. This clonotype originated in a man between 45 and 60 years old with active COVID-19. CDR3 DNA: TGTGCCAGCACCACAGACCGGGAACCCCGAGGAGCTTTCTTT. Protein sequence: CASTTDREPRGAFF.